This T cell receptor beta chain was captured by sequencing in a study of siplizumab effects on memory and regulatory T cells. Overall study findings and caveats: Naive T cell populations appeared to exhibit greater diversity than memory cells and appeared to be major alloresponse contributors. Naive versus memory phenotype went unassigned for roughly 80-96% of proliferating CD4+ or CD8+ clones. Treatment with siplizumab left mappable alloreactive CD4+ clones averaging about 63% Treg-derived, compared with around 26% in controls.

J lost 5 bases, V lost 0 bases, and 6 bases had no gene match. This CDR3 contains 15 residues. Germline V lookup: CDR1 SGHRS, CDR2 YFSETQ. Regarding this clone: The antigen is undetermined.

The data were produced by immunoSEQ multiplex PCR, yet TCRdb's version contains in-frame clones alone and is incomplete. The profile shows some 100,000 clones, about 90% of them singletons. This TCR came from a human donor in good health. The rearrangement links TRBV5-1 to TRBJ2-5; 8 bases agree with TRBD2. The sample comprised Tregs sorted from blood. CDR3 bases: TGCGCCAGCAGCTTGGGGCGGGGGGCACATGAGACCCAGTACTTC. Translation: CASSLGRGAHETQYF.